This T cell receptor beta chain stems from a study of cytomegalovirus exposure and HLA in healthy donors (dated by TCRdb to the late 2010s). A note on the overall study: An earlier analysis of 587 of the donors reported approximately 260 Gb of sequence data and around 120 million unique TCR beta sequences obtained from roughly 170 million T cells. An early release covering roughly 600 HLA-typed donors comprised about 300 gigabases of sequencing data and tens of millions of unique TCR sequences. Of the roughly 400 genotyped donors, 65% to 90% fell in the genetic ancestry cluster associated with self-reported Caucasian donors. The study aimed to test whether signatures of past pathogen exposure could be identified by cataloging public T cell receptors. Using immunosequencing, the study profiled T cell repertoires from 500 to 800 subjects and related those repertoires to cytomegalovirus serostatus. In addition to the first cohort of roughly 670 subjects, a separate validation cohort of 130 or so different subjects was used. High-throughput TCR immunosequencing, statistical association of individual TCRs with disease status, and machine learning were combined to predict cytomegalovirus infection status. In a later analysis, previously published TCR beta repertoires from several hundred donors were re-analyzed and high-resolution HLA genotyping was added so that TCR occurrence patterns could be studied. Rather than using new phenotypic data, the later analysis identified candidate immune exposures from TCR beta sequences and from how often those sequences occurred across donors. An earlier analysis of a few hundred of the donors applied high-throughput TCR beta sequencing to assess whether each TCR beta V gene segment acted as functional or pseudogenic. Donor age, sex, ethnicity and CMV serostatus were collected together with the repertoire data. Genome-wide SNP genotypes for about three fifths of the roughly 670 donors were used in a later genetic analysis, which treated that subset as a discovery cohort. All discovery cohort repertoires had been generated using a single sequencing platform. HLA typing included class I and class II loci at four-digit resolution. The number of donors typed differed by locus, with roughly 620-640 for A, B, C, DRB1 and DQB1, around 520 for DQA1, approximately 570 for DPA1, and 400 to 490 for DPB1. About 5 DR-DQ haplotypes were handled as single units for association and clustering, since linkage in the cohort was strong. Among around 400 genotyped donors of the cohort, an average of roughly 230,000 unique TCR beta nucleotide sequences was sequenced per donor, of which about 19% were non-productive. Broader findings and caveats from the paper: Linkage disequilibrium might explain the correlated functional status among segregating V segments, but an unknown experimental factor could not be ruled out. In both the original and validation cohorts, the classifier was reported to diagnose cytomegalovirus status with high specificity and sensitivity. Only TCR beta chains were sequenced in this cohort, and the absence of alpha or paired-chain data limited detectable features. While some public TCRs were present in many individuals, most TCR sequences turned up only very rarely across donors. The authors suggested that the approach could potentially be generalized to other disease states and immunological phenotypes. Sequencing depth was assumed to be roughly uniform across donors in the presence/absence analyses, though that assumption may not hold. Because counts were too low, 15 to 20 rarely observed V segments, including chromosome 9 orphons, were left out of the earlier analysis of some 640 of the donors. Assigning TCR associations to individual alleles was difficult when HLA alleles, especially DR and DQ, strongly co-occurred. In a later analysis, TCR association rates were found to vary across HLA loci, with the most associated TCRs seen for DRB1 alleles and the fewest for HLA-C alleles. A later genetic analysis reported fewer N-insertions in productive TCRs among donors in an Asian-associated ancestry cluster than the roughly 690-donor mean. In a later analysis, several top co-occurrence clusters were reported to appear linked to parvovirus B19, influenza, CMV and Epstein-Barr virus. Immune exposure information for the cohort was limited to CMV serostatus. The sequencing pipeline was judged likely to have produced a cluster of highly shared sequence variants as a technical artifact. In a later analysis, most CMV-associated TCR beta chains were found to appear HLA-restricted, with HLA associations seemingly driven largely by CMV exposure. An association between a missense DCLRE1C variant and V-gene and J-gene trimming of TCR beta chains was found in a later genetic analysis and replicated in an independent cohort. A further reported finding was that TCR beta sequences accurately predicted the HLA-A and HLA-B alleles for most subjects in the first cohort. Broadly in line with IMGT annotations, most TCR beta V segments showed up in productive rearrangements about 90% or about 30% of the time in an earlier analysis of around 600 of the donors. Compared with equally common non-associated chains, HLA-associated TCR beta chains in a later analysis were more clonally expanded and had lower generation probabilities. Because HLA typing was unavailable for some donors at each locus, only the typed subset was used in association tests. In vitro tests confirmed that three of the cytomegalovirus-associated TCR beta chains recognize cytomegalovirus antigens. The 87-base-pair reads could not distinguish some IMGT-functional V segments, including TRBV6-2 and TRBV6-3, so those segments were excluded. The study gave a list of 150 to 200 TCR beta chains associated with cytomegalovirus. In a later analysis, some 18,000 TCR beta sequences were associated with specific HLA alleles at a false discovery rate of 0.05.

Library creation used the immunoSEQ multiplex PCR assay. For the multiplex PCR, a mixture combining 60 forward primers for TCR Vbeta segments and 13 reverse primers for TCR Jbeta segments was used. The CDR3 region of rearranged TCR beta genes was amplified from genomic DNA by a multiplex PCR assay. The amplified TCR beta libraries were sequenced on the Illumina HiSeq System as 87-base-pair reads. On the study's bioinformatics: A later analysis tallied some 79 million unique TCR beta chains across the approximately 670 repertoires, and about 12 million of those chains were shared by two or more donors. To remove PCR and sequencing errors, raw reads were error-corrected and collapsed into unique sequences using a nearest-neighbor algorithm that merged closely related sequences. V, D and J gene segments were assigned by aligning CDR3 sequences to IMGT reference sequences. Each retained sequence needed at least a six-nucleotide match to both a V gene segment and a J gene segment. Rearrangements were called productive when the CDR3 lacked stop codons and stayed in frame with V and J; all others were non-productive. CDR3 was defined by IMGT convention, running from the second conserved V-encoded cysteine to the conserved J-encoded phenylalanine. Sequences without an unambiguous match to a single V gene segment were excluded from the earlier analysis of a few hundred of the donors. In an earlier analysis of 587 of the donors, V segments were called functional above 56.7% productive rearrangements and were called segregating when the between-donor standard deviation exceeded 5%. A statistical classification framework was built to diagnose cytomegalovirus status from the catalog of TCR beta chain sequences. In a later analysis, V and J genes were assigned by comparing TCR nucleotide sequences against IMGT/GENE-DB human TR gene sequences. The TCRdist pipeline was used in a later analysis to assign CDR3 sequences and most-parsimonious VDJ recombination scenarios. A later analysis defined each TCR beta chain by its CDR3 amino acid sequence plus V-gene family, and excluded reads lacking a unique V-gene family. As a way to deal with suspected cross-contamination and a sequencing artifact, a later analysis dropped 500 to 700 nucleotide sequences that were highly shared and had low generation probability. A later analysis calculated a clonal expansion index for each public chain from normalized within-repertoire ranks of inferred template counts. In a later analysis, generation probabilities were computed using a VDJ recombination model fitted to out-of-frame rearrangements, and the results were checked against IGoR. In a later analysis, hypergeometric tests were used to score TCR-TCR, TCR-HLA and TCR-CMV co-occurrence, with a repertoire-size bias correction applied to TCR pairs. A later analysis estimated false discovery rates by permuting HLA or CMV assignments 20 times. In a later analysis, co-occurring TCRs were grouped with DBSCAN, and TCRdist sequence similarity was added when clustering was performed within HLA-allele-positive subsets. Co-occurrence clustering excluded repertoires with fewer than 30,000 or more than 120,000 public chains, plus five with anomalous nucleotide sharing. TCRdb took this table from immuneACCESS and kept in-frame rearrangements with V and J called. Such tables lack part of the clones; where checked against another copy, unresolved V genes explain under half of the gap, and the rest is unexplained. D and trimming were read from the DNA, whereas the V and J calls and clone size are those reported in that table. This sample lists about 98,000 clones; 60% to 80% were detected once. Of the sample, 0.95% to 1.5% falls within the top ten clones.

The cohort comprised some 700 healthy bone marrow donors. At the time of sampling, all cohort members were nominally healthy, though unrecorded immune exposures were likely present. The donor was CMV seronegative and belonged to the group of 350 or so seronegative cohort members. A peripheral blood sample was provided by each donor, and peripheral blood mononuclear cells were used for TCR beta sequencing. The Qiagen DNeasy Blood Extraction Kit was used to extract genomic DNA from the blood cell samples. CDR1 and CDR2 are drawn from the germline V gene: SNHLY, FYNNEI. The CDR3 runs 12 amino acids, cysteine and phenylalanine included. The read is trimmed to its CDR3 DNA, 36 bases read in frame from base 1. Trimming takes 7 bases from V and 5 bases from J, and the germline ends sit 11 bases apart. Of note for this clone: Its cognate antigen has yet to be identified. Base quality data are lacking; no much larger clone is found one base away.

The chain is encoded by TRBV2 joined to TRBJ1-1; TRBD1 is a possible D gene, resting on 6 matching bases. The sample was PBMCs. This sequence originates from a female donor in good health and CMV-seronegative. The nucleotide sequence reads TGTGCCAGCATCCGCGACAGGACTGAAGCTTTCTTT. Its product reads: CASIRDRTEAFF.